These 19 T cell receptor beta chains were all obtained from the same sample, sequenced in a study of PD-L1 blockade in urothelial cancer. Sequenced by immunoSEQ multiplex PCR; TCRdb stores in-frame clones only, minus some. The sample holds about 120,000 clones; roughly 91% are singletons and the top ten take about 1.5%. Stated time point: peripheral blood 6 weeks after treatment start. The sample was PBMCs, taken around atezolizumab (anti-PD-L1) treatment. The source of these receptors is a man aged 60-69 years with urothelial cancer.

V usage is TRBV19 and J usage is TRBJ2-5, with TRBD2 as a possible D gene (7 bases). V shed 9 bases and J shed 2 bases, with 13 bases lying between them. In germline, CDR1 is LNHDA, CDR2 SQIVND (reference sequence). The CDR3 runs 13 residues. CDR3 amino acids: CASSEGGQETQYF. The CDR3 nucleotides are TGTGCCAGCTCCGAGGGGGGGCAAGAGACCCAGTACTTC.

The J gene is TRBJ1-5, the V gene TRBV2, with no clear D. The CDR3 extends over 16 amino acids. Germline CDR1 is SNHLY and CDR2 is FYNNEI. Trimming stripped 5 bases from V and 4 bases from J, with 18 bases between. CDR3 amino acids: CASSKRPPGSNQPQHF. The CDR3 DNA reads as TGTGCCAGCAGTAAGAGGCCCCCGGGTAGTAATCAGCCCCAGCATTTT.

Of note for this clone: One junction end does not reproduce the germline sequence, and a read error may be involved. This chain joins TRBV30 and TRBJ2-2; D might be TRBD1 (5 bases). The CDR3 totals 14 residues. The germline gives CDR1 GTSNPN, CDR2 SVGIG (reference sequence). The CDR3 is CARRQTGSTGELFF. The DNA of the CDR3 is TGTGCCCGGAGACAAACAGGTTCGACCGGGGAGCTGTTTTTT.

This clone was seen a single time. This sequence joins TRBV25-1 and TRBJ1-1, with D possibly being TRBD1 (6 bases). The length of the CDR3 is 15 residues. Germline V lookup: CDR1 MGHDK, CDR2 SYGVNS. Trimming shortened V by 5 bases and J by 1 base, and 14 bases separated the two germline ends. The CDR3 coding sequence is TGTGCCAGCAGTCGGGGACATACGGGGAACACTGAAGCTTTCTTT. This encodes CASSRGHTGNTEAFF.

The chain combines TRBV7-2 with TRBJ2-5; D is possibly TRBD1 (6 bases). The CDR3 is 16 residues long. Looked up from germline, CDR1 is SGHTA and CDR2 is FQGNSA. V was shortened by 1 base and J by 4 bases, with 16 bases between the two germline ends. CDR3 loop: CASSLELGWGRETQYF. In nucleotides, the CDR3 is TGTGCCAGCAGCTTAGAACTAGGCTGGGGGCGAGAGACCCAGTACTTC.

The V call is TRBV7-9, the J call TRBJ2-7, with 8 bases lining up with TRBD1. Germline V lookup: CDR1 SEHNR, CDR2 FQNEAQ (reference sequence). The V and J ends lost 6 bases and 4 bases, in that order; junction bases with no gene match: 5. CDR3 length: 13 residues. The CDR3 loop is CASRKQGGYEQYF. CDR3 sequence (DNA): TGTGCCAGCAGGAAACAGGGGGGATACGAGCAGTACTTC.

This sequence joins TRBV5-1 and TRBJ1-2; 8 bases line up with TRBD1. Trimming removed 0 bases from V and 1 base from J; junction bases left unmatched: 2. Germline V gives CDR1 SGHRS, CDR2 YFSETQ. The CDR3 consists of 15 residues. CDR3 DNA sequence: TGCGCCAGCAGCTTGGAACAGGGGGTTAACTATGGCTACACCTTC. Amino acid sequence: CASSLEQGVNYGYTF.

The rearrangement uses TRBV18 and TRBJ2-1; the D gene is possibly TRBD2 (5 bases). Trimming shortened V by 2 bases and J by 2 bases, and 13 bases separated the two germline ends. Germline V lookup: CDR1 KGHSH, CDR2 LQKENI. The length of the CDR3 is 16 residues. The CDR3 DNA sequence: TGTGCCAGCTCACCAACGGCGGGTTATACCTACAATGAGCAGTTCTTC. It specifies CASSPTAGYTYNEQFF.

This chain joins TRBV6-5 and TRBJ2-7; possibly TRBD1 for D (6 bases). The length of the CDR3 is 15 residues. The V and J ends lost 0 bases and 6 bases respectively, with 15 bases between them. Germline V lookup: CDR1 MNHEY, CDR2 SVGAGI. The CDR3 DNA reads TGTGCCAGCAGTTACTCGGGGGCCTCCCGGGCCGAGCAGTACTTC. It codes for CASSYSGASRAEQYF.

The J gene is TRBJ2-7, the V gene TRBV9, with no clear D. The CDR3 totals 14 residues. V was cut by 0 bases and J by 2 bases, with 9 bases left in between. The germline V gene encodes CDR1 SGDLS and CDR2 YYNGEE. Here the CDR3 reads CASSVGDMPYEQYF. DNA for the CDR3: TGTGCCAGCAGCGTAGGAGACATGCCCTACGAGCAGTACTTC.

This sequence joins TRBV5-1 and TRBJ2-1, with 12 positions matching TRBD2. The ends lost 4 bases at V and 5 bases at J; junction bases unmatched: 16. CDR3 length: 19 residues. CDR1 and CDR2 from the germline V gene are SGHRS and YFSETQ. The CDR3 DNA reads TGCGCCAGCAGCCGCACCCCTAGCGGGAGGGTAGCCCCCAACAATGAGCAGTTCTTC. The encoded protein is CASSRTPSGRVAPNNEQFF.

The V gene is TRBV28, the J gene TRBJ1-2, with TRBD1 identical over 8 bases. Unmatched junction bases numbered 2, after V lost 3 bases and J lost 5 bases. This CDR3 comprises 13 residues. Germline CDR1 and CDR2: MDHEN and SYDVKM. The CDR3 nucleotides are TGTGCCAGCAGTTTTGGGACAGGATATGGCTACACCTTC. It specifies CASSFGTGYGYTF.

The J gene is TRBJ2-4, the V gene TRBV13, with a weak D call TRBD1 (5 bases). The CDR3 covers 15 residues. Germline V lookup: CDR1 PRHDT, CDR2 FYEKMQ (reference sequence). V was cut by 5 bases and J by 0 bases, with 11 bases left in between. CDR3: CASSIQTVAKNIQYF. The CDR3 region has the DNA TGTGCCAGCAGCATCCAGACAGTAGCCAAAAACATTCAGTACTTC.

V and J are TRBV18 and TRBJ1-2; 9 nucleotides align to TRBD1. The CDR3 is 16 amino acids. Losses at the gene ends were 4 bases for V and 0 bases for J; bases not matched to a gene: 6. From germline, CDR1 is KGHSH and CDR2 LQKENI. The CDR3 loop reads CASSLGQGLANYGYTF. The DNA for the CDR3 is TGTGCCAGCTCACTAGGACAGGGGCTAGCTAACTATGGCTACACCTTC.

The J gene is TRBJ2-7, the V gene TRBV4-1; a possible D gene is TRBD2 (6 bases). Trimming removed 5 bases from V and 1 base from J, with 12 bases in between. Germline values: CDR1 MGHRA, CDR2 YSYEKL. The CDR3 has 14 amino acids. The CDR3 sequence is CASSGVGGSYEQYF. CDR3 DNA: TGCGCCAGCAGCGGGGTGGGGGGTTCCTACGAGCAGTACTTC.

The chain links TRBV6-6 to TRBJ1-2, with 8 nucleotides matching TRBD1. This CDR3 has 13 amino acids. The V segment lost 5 bases and the J segment 8 bases; nucleotides outside the gene matches: 7. Per germline, CDR1 MNHNY and CDR2 SVGAGI (reference sequence). The CDR3 nucleotides are TGTGCCAGCAGTCCGGACAGGGACCGGGGCTACACCTTC. This sequence encodes CASSPDRDRGYTF.

The chain links TRBV7-9 to TRBJ1-1; TRBD1 matches 7 bases. J lost 3 bases, V lost 2 bases, and 3 bases had no gene match. Germline values: CDR1 SEHNR, CDR2 FQNEAQ (reference sequence). There are 14 residues in the CDR3. The CDR3 protein is CASSLRGTDTEAFF. The CDR3 DNA is TGTGCCAGCAGCTTACGGGGGACAGACACTGAAGCTTTCTTT.

The gene calls are TRBV4-2 and TRBJ2-7; 8 bases agree with TRBD2. The CDR3 has 16 residues. The germline CDR1 and CDR2 sequences are LGHNA and YNFKEQ. Germline trimming cut 0 bases from V and 4 bases from J; bases unmatched to any gene: 8. CDR3 sequence reads: CASSQDRSSGLYEQYF. In DNA, the CDR3 is TGTGCCAGCAGCCAAGATAGGTCTAGCGGGCTTTACGAGCAGTACTTC.

V and J are TRBV7-2 and TRBJ2-3; a weak D match, TRBD2 (7 bases). The CDR3 runs 14 residues. Germline loops: CDR1 SGHTA, CDR2 FQGNSA. The V and J ends lost 5 bases and 6 bases respectively, with 15 bases between them. The CDR3 sequence is CASSAGAARDTQYF. CDR3 sequence (DNA): TGTGCCAGCAGCGCGGGGGCAGCCCGGGATACGCAGTATTTT.